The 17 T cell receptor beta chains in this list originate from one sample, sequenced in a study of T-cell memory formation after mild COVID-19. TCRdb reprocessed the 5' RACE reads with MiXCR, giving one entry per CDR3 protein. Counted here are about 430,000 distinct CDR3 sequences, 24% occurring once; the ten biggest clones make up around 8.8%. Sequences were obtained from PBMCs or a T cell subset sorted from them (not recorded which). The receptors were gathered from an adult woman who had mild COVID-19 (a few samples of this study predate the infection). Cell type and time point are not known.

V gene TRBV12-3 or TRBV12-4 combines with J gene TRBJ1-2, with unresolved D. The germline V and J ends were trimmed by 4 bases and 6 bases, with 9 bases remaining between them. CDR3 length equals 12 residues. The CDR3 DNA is TGTGCCAGCAGTTCCCTCCTACATGGCTACACCTTC. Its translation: CASSSLLHGYTF.

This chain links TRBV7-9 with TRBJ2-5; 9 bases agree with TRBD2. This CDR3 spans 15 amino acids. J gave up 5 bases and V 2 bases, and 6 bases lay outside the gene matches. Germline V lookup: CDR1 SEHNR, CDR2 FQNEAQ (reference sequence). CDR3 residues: CASSLPTSGGETQYF. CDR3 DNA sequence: TGTGCCAGCAGCTTACCCACGAGCGGGGGGGAGACCCAGTACTTC.

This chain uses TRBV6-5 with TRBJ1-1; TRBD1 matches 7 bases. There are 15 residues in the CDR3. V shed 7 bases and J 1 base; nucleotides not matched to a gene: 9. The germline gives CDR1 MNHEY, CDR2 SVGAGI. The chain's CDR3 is CASTLSGGGNTEAFF. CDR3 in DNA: TGTGCCAGCACACTTTCAGGGGGGGGGAACACTGAAGCTTTCTTT.

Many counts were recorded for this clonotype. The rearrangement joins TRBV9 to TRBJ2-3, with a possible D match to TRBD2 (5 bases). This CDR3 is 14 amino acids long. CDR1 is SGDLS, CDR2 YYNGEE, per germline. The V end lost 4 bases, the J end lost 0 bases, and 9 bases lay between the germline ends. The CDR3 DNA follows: TGTGCCAGCAGCACCCGGACTAGCACAGATACGCAGTATTTT. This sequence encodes CASSTRTSTDTQYF.

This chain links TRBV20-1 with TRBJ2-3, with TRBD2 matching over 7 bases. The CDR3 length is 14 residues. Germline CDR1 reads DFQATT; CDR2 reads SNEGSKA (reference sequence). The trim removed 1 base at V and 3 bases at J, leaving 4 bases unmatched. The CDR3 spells CSARVRGETDTQYF. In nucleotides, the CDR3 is TGCAGTGCTAGAGTCCGGGGGGAGACAGATACGCAGTATTTT.

As DNA, the CDR3 is TGTGCCAGCAGTAAAGACACATACGGCTACACCTTC. It is translated as CASSKDTYGYTF. The chain uses TRBV12-3 or TRBV12-4 and TRBJ1-2; D gene uncertain. The CDR3 has 12 amino acids. V was shortened by 5 bases and J by 8 bases, with 12 bases between the two germline ends.

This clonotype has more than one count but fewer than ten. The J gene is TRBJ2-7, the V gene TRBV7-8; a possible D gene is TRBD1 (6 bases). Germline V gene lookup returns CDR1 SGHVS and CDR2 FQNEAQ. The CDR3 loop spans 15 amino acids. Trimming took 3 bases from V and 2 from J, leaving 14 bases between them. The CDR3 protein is CASSFGQGRPYEQYF. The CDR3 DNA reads TGTGCCAGCAGCTTCGGGCAGGGGAGACCCTACGAGCAGTACTTC. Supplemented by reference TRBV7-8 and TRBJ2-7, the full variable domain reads GAGVSQSPRYKVAKRGQDVALRCDPISGHVSLFWYQQALGQGPEFLTYFQNEAQLDKSGLPSDRFFAERPEGSVSTLKIQRTQQEDSAVYLCASSFGQGRPYEQYFGPGTRLTVT.

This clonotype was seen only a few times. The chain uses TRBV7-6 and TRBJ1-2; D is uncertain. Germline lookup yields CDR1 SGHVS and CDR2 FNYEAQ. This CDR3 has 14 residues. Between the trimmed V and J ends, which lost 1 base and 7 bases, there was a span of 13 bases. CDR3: CASSLGETVGGYTF. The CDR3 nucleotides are TGTGCCAGCAGCTTAGGGGAGACGGTGGGTGGCTACACCTTC.

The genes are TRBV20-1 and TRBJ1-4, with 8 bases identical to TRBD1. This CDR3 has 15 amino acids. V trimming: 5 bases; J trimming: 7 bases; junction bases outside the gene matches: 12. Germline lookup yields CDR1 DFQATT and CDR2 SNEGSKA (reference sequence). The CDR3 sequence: CSAWDRTMGLEKLFF. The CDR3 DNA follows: TGCAGTGCTTGGGACAGGACGATGGGGCTTGAAAAACTGTTTTTT.

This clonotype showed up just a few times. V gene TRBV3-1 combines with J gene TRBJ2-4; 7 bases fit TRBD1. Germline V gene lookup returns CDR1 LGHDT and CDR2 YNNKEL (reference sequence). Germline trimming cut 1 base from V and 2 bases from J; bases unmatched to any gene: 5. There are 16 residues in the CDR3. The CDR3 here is CASSQVGGASKNIQYF. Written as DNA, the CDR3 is TGTGCCAGCAGCCAAGTAGGGGGCGCGTCCAAAAACATTCAGTACTTC.

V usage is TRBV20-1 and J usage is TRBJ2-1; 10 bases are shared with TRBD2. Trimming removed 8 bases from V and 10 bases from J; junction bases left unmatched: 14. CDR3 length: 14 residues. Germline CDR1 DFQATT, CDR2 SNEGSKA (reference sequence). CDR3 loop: CSPVSGRGGREQFF. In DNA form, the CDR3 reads TGCAGTCCCGTGAGCGGGAGGGGTGGAAGGGAGCAGTTCTTC.

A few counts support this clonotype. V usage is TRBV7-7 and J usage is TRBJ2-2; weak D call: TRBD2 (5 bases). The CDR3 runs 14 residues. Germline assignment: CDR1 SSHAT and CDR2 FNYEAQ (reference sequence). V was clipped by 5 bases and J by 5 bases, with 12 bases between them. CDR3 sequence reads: CASSPLPGTGELFF. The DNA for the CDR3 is TGTGCCAGCAGCCCTCTACCGGGGACCGGGGAGCTGTTTTTT. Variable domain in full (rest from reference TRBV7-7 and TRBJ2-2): GAGVSQSPRYKVTKRGQDVTLRCDPISSHATLYWYQQALGQGPEFLTYFNYEAQPDKSGLPSDRFSAERPEGSISTLTIQRTEQRDSAMYRCASSPLPGTGELFFGEGSRLTVL.

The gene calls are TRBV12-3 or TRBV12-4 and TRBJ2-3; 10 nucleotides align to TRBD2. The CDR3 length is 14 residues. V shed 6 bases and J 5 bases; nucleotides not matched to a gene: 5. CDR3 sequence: CASSLSGGRDTQYF. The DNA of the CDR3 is TGTGCCAGCAGCCTTAGCGGGGGGAGAGATACGCAGTATTTT.

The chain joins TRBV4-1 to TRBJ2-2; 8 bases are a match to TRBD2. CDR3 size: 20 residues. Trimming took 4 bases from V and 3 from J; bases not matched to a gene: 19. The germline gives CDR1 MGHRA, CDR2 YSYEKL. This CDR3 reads CASSPKIQMVGAGDTGELFF. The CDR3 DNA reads TGCGCCAGCAGCCCCAAGATTCAAATGGTAGGAGCGGGGGACACCGGGGAGCTGTTTTTT.

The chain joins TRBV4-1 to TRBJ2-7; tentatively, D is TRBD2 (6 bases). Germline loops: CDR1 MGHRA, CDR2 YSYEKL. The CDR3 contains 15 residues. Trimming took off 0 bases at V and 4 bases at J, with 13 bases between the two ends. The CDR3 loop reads CASSQESLGLYEQYF. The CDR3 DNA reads TGCGCCAGCAGCCAAGAGTCACTGGGACTTTACGAGCAGTACTTC.

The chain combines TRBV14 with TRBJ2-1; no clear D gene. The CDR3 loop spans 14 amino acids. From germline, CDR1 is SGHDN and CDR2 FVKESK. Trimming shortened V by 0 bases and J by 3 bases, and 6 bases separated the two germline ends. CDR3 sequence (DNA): TGTGCCAGCAGCCAAGATATGGGCTACAATGAGCAGTTCTTC. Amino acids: CASSQDMGYNEQFF. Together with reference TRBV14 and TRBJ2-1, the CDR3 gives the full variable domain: EAGVTQFPSHSVIEKGQTVTLRCDPISGHDNLYWYRRVMGKEIKFLLHFVKESKQDESGMPNNRFLAERTGGTYSTLKVQPAELEDSGVYFCASSQDMGYNEQFFGPGTRLTVL.

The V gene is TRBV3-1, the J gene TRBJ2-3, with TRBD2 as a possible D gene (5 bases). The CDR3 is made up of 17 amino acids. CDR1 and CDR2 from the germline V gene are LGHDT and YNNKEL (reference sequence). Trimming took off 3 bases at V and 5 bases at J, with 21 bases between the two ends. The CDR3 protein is CASSQTSYTTGGDTQYF. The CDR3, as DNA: TGTGCCAGCAGCCAGACCTCCTACACAACTGGAGGAGATACGCAGTATTTT.